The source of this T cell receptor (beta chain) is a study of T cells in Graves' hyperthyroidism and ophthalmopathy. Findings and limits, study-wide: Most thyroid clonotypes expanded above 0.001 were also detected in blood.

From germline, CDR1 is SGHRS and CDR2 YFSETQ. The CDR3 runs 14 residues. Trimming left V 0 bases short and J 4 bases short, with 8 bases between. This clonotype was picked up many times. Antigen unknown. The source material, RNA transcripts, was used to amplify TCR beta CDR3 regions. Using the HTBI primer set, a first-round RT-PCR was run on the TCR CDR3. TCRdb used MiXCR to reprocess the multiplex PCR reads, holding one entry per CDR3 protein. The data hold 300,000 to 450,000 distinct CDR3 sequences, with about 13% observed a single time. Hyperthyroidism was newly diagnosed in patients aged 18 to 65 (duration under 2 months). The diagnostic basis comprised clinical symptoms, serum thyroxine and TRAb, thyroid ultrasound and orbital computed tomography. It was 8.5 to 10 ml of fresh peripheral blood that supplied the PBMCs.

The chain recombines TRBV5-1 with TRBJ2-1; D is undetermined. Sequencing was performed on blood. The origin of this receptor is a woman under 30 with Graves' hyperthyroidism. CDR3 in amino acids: CASSLAELYNEQFF. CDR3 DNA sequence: TGCGCCAGCAGCTTGGCTGAGCTTTACAATGAGCAGTTCTTC.